The present T cell receptor beta chain was sequenced within a study of blood T cell repertoires in COVID-19. Study information: From the United States, Italy and Spain came samples of acute and convalescent COVID-19.

This study enrolled people aged 18 to 89 from about 26 US geographic areas. The CDR3 runs to 18 residues. The germline gives CDR1 SGHRS, CDR2 YFSETQ. Trimming took 0 bases from V and 0 from J; bases not matched to a gene: 8. Original data processing: Amplification with reference gene primers provided the estimates of nucleated cell counts. The table came from immunoSEQ multiplex PCR; TCRdb's copy has only in-frame clones and leaves some out. That table is the source of V, J and clone size, and D and trimming were worked out from the DNA. The sample shows 400,000 or so clones, around 90% of them seen only once.

The rearrangement uses TRBV5-1 and TRBJ2-4; 8 bases line up with TRBD1. The clonotype comes from a middle-aged woman with acute COVID-19. Sequencing was performed on PBMCs or T cells enriched from blood (not recorded which). The CDR3, as DNA: TGCGCCAGCAGCTTGGGACAGGGGCTAACTCTAGCCAAAAACATTCAGTACTTC. As protein: CASSLGQGLTLAKNIQYF. The whole variable domain, filled in from reference TRBV5-1 and TRBJ2-4, reads KAGVTQTPRYLIKTRGQQVTLSCSPISGHRSVSWYQQTPGQGLQFLFEYFSETQRNKGNFPGRFSGRQFSNSRSEMNVSTLELGDSALYLCASSLGQGLTLAKNIQYFGAGTRLSVL.